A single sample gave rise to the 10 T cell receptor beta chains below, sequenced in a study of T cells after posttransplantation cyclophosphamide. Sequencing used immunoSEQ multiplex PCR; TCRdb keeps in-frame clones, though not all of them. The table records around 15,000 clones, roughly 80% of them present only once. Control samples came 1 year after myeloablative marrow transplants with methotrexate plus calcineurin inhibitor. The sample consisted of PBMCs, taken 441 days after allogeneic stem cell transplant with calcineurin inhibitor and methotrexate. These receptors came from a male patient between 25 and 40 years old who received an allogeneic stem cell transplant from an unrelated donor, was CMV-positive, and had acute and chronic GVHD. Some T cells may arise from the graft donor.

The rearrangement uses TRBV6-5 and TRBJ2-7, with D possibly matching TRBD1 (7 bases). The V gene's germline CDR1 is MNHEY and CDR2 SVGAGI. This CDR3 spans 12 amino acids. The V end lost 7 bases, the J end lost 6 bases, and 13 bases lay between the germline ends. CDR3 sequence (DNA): TGTGCCAGCAAAAACAGGGGAGGCGAGCAGTACTTC. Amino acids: CASKNRGGEQYF.

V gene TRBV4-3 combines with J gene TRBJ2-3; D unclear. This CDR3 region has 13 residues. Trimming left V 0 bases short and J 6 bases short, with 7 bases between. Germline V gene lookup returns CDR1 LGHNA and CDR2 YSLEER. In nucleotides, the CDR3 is TGCGCCAGCAGCCAAGATCCCTCGGATACGCAGTATTTT. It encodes CASSQDPSDTQYF.

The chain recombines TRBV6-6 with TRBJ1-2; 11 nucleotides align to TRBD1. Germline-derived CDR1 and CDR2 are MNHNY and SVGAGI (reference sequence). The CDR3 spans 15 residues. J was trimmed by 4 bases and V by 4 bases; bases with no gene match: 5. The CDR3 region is CASSWTGGSSYGYTF. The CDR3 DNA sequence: TGTGCCAGCAGTTGGACAGGGGGCAGTAGCTATGGCTACACCTTC.

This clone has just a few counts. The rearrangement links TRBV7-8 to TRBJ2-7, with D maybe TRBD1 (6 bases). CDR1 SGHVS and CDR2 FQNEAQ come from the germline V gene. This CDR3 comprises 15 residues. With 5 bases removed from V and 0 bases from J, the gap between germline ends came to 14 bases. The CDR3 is CASSPETGISYEQYF. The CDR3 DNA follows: TGTGCCAGCAGCCCGGAGACAGGAATCTCCTACGAGCAGTACTTC.

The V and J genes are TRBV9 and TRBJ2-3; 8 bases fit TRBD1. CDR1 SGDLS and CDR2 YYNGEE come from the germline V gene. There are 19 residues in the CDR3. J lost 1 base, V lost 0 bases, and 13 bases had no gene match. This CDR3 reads CASSVAAGTGRRGTDTQYF. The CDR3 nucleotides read TGTGCCAGCAGCGTAGCTGCCGGGACAGGACGCAGGGGCACAGATACGCAGTATTTT.

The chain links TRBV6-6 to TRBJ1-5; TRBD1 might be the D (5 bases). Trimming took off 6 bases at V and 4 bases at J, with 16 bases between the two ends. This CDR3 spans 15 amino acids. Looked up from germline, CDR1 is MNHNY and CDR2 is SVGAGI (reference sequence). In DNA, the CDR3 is TGTGCCAGCAGATCTACAGGTGTAAGGAATCAGCCCCAGCATTTT. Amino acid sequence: CASRSTGVRNQPQHF.

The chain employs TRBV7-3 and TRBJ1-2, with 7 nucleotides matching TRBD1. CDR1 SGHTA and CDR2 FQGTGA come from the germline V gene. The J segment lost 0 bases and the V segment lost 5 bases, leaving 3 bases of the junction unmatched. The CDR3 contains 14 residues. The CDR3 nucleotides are TGTGCCAGCAGCCTCACAGGGGCTAACTATGGCTACACCTTC. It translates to CASSLTGANYGYTF.

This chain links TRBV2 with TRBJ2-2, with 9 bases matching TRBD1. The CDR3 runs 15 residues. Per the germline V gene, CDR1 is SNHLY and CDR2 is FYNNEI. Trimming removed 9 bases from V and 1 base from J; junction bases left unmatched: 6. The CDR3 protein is CASGGQGRNTGELFF. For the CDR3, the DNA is TGTGCCAGTGGAGGACAGGGGCGGAACACCGGGGAGCTGTTTTTT.

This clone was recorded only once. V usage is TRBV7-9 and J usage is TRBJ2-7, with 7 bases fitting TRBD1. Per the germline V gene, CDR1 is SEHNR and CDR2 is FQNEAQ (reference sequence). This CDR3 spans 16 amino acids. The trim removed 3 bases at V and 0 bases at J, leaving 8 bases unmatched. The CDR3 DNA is TGTGCCAGCAGCTTTACCACAGGGGCCCTCTCCTACGAGCAGTACTTC. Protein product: CASSFTTGALSYEQYF.

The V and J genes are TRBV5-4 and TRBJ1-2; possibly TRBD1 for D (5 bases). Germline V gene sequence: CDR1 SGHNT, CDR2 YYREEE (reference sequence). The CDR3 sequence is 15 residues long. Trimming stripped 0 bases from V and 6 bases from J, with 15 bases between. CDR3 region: CASSLEGQGRDGYTF. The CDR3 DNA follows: TGTGCCAGCAGCTTGGAAGGGCAGGGAAGGGATGGCTACACCTTC.